This is a list of T cell receptor beta chains from one sample in a study of cytomegalovirus exposure and HLA in healthy donors. Repertoires were generated with immunoSEQ multiplex PCR, while TCRdb's copy carries only in-frame clones and drops some. In the table there are about 270,000 clones, about 66% of which are singletons. What was sequenced was PBMCs. These receptors originate from a female donor in good health and CMV-seronegative. Each CDR3 is given with its conserved first and last residue. D genes are given only for firm matches. Some rows have no size entry. The others give once, few or many, or a class for an expanded clone.

v_call	d_call	j_call	clone_size	cdr3_aa	cdr3_nt
TRBV12-5	.	TRBJ2-7	.	CASGIIAAADSYEQYF	TGTGCTAGTGGGATAATTGCGGCAGCCGACTCCTACGAGCAGTACTTC
TRBV5-1	.	TRBJ1-1	few	CASKREANTEAFF	TGCGCCAGCAAAAGGGAGGCGAACACTGAAGCTTTCTTT
TRBV7-9	.	TRBJ2-7	.	CASSLPTGPLYEQYF	TGTGCCAGCAGTTTGCCAACAGGGCCTCTCTACGAGCAGTACTTC
TRBV5-1	TRBD2	TRBJ2-7	.	CASSFSGGSDEQYF	TGCGCCAGCAGCTTCTCGGGGGGGAGCGACGAGCAGTACTTC
TRBV7-9	TRBD2	TRBJ2-7	many	CASSPGLAGVGSYEQYF	TGTGCCAGCAGCCCCGGGCTAGCGGGAGTAGGCTCCTACGAGCAGTACTTC
TRBV6-5	.	TRBJ2-2	.	CASSSTITGELFF	TGTGCCAGCAGCTCCACAATCACCGGGGAGCTGTTTTTT
TRBV30	.	TRBJ2-1	.	CAWSVGGSSYNEQFF	TGTGCCTGGAGTGTAGGGGGAAGCTCCTACAATGAGCAGTTCTTC
TRBV9	TRBD2	TRBJ2-1	.	CASSVRLAGDEQFF	TGTGCCAGCAGCGTACGGCTAGCGGGAGATGAGCAGTTCTTC
TRBV6-5	.	TRBJ2-7	.	CASSVVLRYEQYF	TGTGCCAGCAGTGTCGTTCTGAGGTACGAGCAGTACTTC
TRBV7-9	.	TRBJ2-3	.	CASSLRRGLGTDTQYF	TGTGCCAGCAGCTTACGACGGGGATTAGGCACAGATACGCAGTATTTT
TRBV4-2	.	TRBJ2-1	.	CASSQVLSPPGYNEQFF	TGTGCCAGCAGCCAAGTTTTGAGTCCCCCTGGCTACAATGAGCAGTTCTTC
TRBV11-2	TRBD2	TRBJ2-5	.	CASSLAGTSAETQYF	TGTGCCAGCAGCTTAGCAGGAACTAGCGCGGAGACCCAGTACTTC
TRBV30	TRBD1	TRBJ2-4	.	CASRDRGKNIQYF	TGTGCCTCCAGGGACAGGGGCAAAAACATTCAGTACTTC
TRBV5-4	TRBD1	TRBJ1-5	.	CASSLDRDNQPQHF	TGTGCCAGCAGTTTAGACAGGGACAATCAGCCCCAGCATTTT
TRBV28	.	TRBJ2-3	once	CASSLSSGSTDTQYF	TGTGCCAGCAGTTTAAGTAGCGGCAGCACAGATACGCAGTATTTT
TRBV6-1	.	TRBJ1-4	few	CASRWGQLNEKLFF	TGTGCCAGCAGATGGGGACAACTTAATGAAAAACTGTTTTTT
TRBV5-6	TRBD1	TRBJ2-7	.	CASSQLGTDLEQYF	TGTGCCAGCAGCCAATTGGGGACAGACCTGGAGCAGTACTTC
TRBV28	.	TRBJ2-1	.	CASSLVGPTNEQFF	TGTGCCAGCAGTTTAGTGGGGCCCACCAATGAGCAGTTCTTC
TRBV7-8	.	TRBJ2-3	.	CASSAEQGVSTDTQYF	TGTGCCAGCAGCGCGGAACAGGGTGTTTCCACAGATACGCAGTATTTT
TRBV30	.	TRBJ1-2	.	CAWSGVLNYGYTF	TGTGCCTGGAGTGGAGTGCTAAACTATGGCTACACCTTC